A selection of T cell receptor beta chains follows, all from one sample in a study of blood T cell repertoires in COVID-19. Data came from immunoSEQ multiplex PCR; TCRdb stores just in-frame clones and leaves some out. The table lists about 400,000 clones, approximately 87% of them singletons. The sequenced material came from PBMCs or T cells enriched from blood (not recorded which). These receptors came from a man aged 35-49 years in a cohort exposed to, infected with or recovered from COVID-19 (not recorded which). CDR3s include the opening cysteine and the closing phenylalanine or tryptophan. The D gene is left open where the match is weak. Size values are once, few and many counts, or a class for expanded clones, and some rows have none.

j_call v_call clone_size d_call cdr3_nt cdr3_aa
TRBJ2-2 TRBV9 once NA TGTGCCAGCAGCGTAATGATGGGGCCAGGGAACACCGGGGAGCTGTTTTTT CASSVMMGPGNTGELFF
TRBJ1-2 TRBV5-1 NA NA TGCGCCAGCAGCCTCCGGAGGGGGGGACACGGCTACACCTTC CASSLRRGGHGYTF
TRBJ1-1 TRBV7-2 NA NA TGTGCCAGCAGCTTAGTACACAGCCTGAACACTGAAGCTTTCTTT CASSLVHSLNTEAFF
TRBJ2-1 TRBV4-1 NA TRBD2 TGCGCCAGCAGCCGCCCCGGGACTAGCTCCTACAATGAGCAGTTCTTC CASSRPGTSSYNEQFF
TRBJ2-7 TRBV10-3 once TRBD2 TGTGCCATCAGTGAGAGCGGGACGGGCTACGAGCAGTACTTC CAISESGTGYEQYF
TRBJ2-3 TRBV6-1 NA TRBD2 TGTGCCAGCAGTGAAGGCGCAACTAGCGGAACTAGCACAGATACGCAGTATTTT CASSEGATSGTSTDTQYF
TRBJ2-2 TRBV5-4 NA NA TGTGCCAGCAGCGATCCAGGGGCGACAAACACCGGGGAGCTGTTTTTT CASSDPGATNTGELFF
TRBJ2-1 TRBV15 NA NA TGTGCCACCAGCAGAGATTGGGGGGTTCGGTTCTTC CATSRDWGVRFF
TRBJ1-4 TRBV2 NA NA TGTGCCAGCAAAAGAGCCGTTACGGATGAAAAACTGTTTTTT CASKRAVTDEKLFF
TRBJ1-1 TRBV29-1 once NA TGCAGCGTTGTACAGTTGAACACTGAAGCTTTCTTT CSVVQLNTEAFF
TRBJ1-1 TRBV19 NA NA TGTGCCAGTAGTTACAGACCGAACACTGAAGCTTTCTTT CASSYRPNTEAFF
TRBJ2-7 TRBV14 NA TRBD2 TGTGCCAGCAGCCCACTTAGCGGGCTCAACTACGAGCAGTACTTC CASSPLSGLNYEQYF
TRBJ2-1 TRBV4-2 NA NA TGTGCCAGCAGCCAAGCGGGGAGCTCCTACAATGAGCAGTTCTTC CASSQAGSSYNEQFF
TRBJ1-2 TRBV9 NA TRBD1 TGTGCCAGCAGCCGGGGACAGTCTCAGAACTATGGCTACACCTTC CASSRGQSQNYGYTF
TRBJ2-5 TRBV6-6 NA TRBD1 TGTGCCAGCAGGGAACCGGGACAGGGGGCAGTACAGTACTTC CASREPGQGAVQYF
TRBJ2-1 TRBV7-2 NA NA TGTGCCAGCAGCTTTGAACTCCAACCCTACAATGAGCAGTTCTTC CASSFELQPYNEQFF
TRBJ1-5 TRBV11-2 NA NA TGTGCCAGCAGCTTCGGGGTGTACCAGCCCCAGCATTTT CASSFGVYQPQHF
TRBJ2-7 TRBV19 NA TRBD2 TGTGCCAGTAGTCCCCGCGGGAGTCCTCCCTACGAGCAGTACTTC CASSPRGSPPYEQYF
TRBJ1-5 TRBV6-5 few TRBD1 TGTGCCAGCAGTTACAGCGGGACAGGCATCAATCAGCCCCAGCATTTT CASSYSGTGINQPQHF
TRBJ2-1 TRBV5-1 NA TRBD2 TGCGCCAGCAGCTTGGCGGGGGGAGCCTACAATGAGCAGTTCTTC CASSLAGGAYNEQFF
TRBJ2-1 TRBV7-8 NA TRBD2 TGTGCCAGCAGTCCAGCTCTAGCGGGAGGGGTCAGTGAGCAGTTCTTC CASSPALAGGVSEQFF
TRBJ2-5 TRBV5-1 once TRBD2 TGCGCCAGCAGCTTGGCGGTAGCGGGAGTATTCGAGACCCAGTACTTC CASSLAVAGVFETQYF
TRBJ2-7 TRBV5-1 NA TRBD1 TGCGCCAGCAGCTTAGACAGGGGGAACGAGCAGTACTTC CASSLDRGNEQYF
TRBJ1-2 TRBV15 NA NA TGTGCCACCAGCGCGGACAACTACTATGGCTACACCTTC CATSADNYYGYTF
TRBJ2-5 TRBV29-1 NA NA TGCAGCGCCGCAGCCGGGAGCCTCCTGGAGACCCAGTACTTC CSAAAGSLLETQYF
TRBJ1-1 TRBV11-2 NA NA TGTGCCAGCTTCGGAGTGAACACTGAAGCTTTCTTT CASFGVNTEAFF
TRBJ2-3 TRBV7-3 NA NA TGTGCCAGCAGCTTAACGCTACTAAGCACAGATACGCAGTATTTT CASSLTLLSTDTQYF
TRBJ1-5 TRBV6-6 NA NA TGTGCCAGCTCTGGCAATAGCAATCAGCCCCAGCATTTT CASSGNSNQPQHF
TRBJ2-7 TRBV6-5 NA TRBD2 TGTGCCAGCAGTTACTCTAAGGCTAGCGGCTACGAGCAGTACTTC CASSYSKASGYEQYF
TRBJ2-7 TRBV27 NA TRBD2 TGTGCCAGCAGTTTACTCGGTAGCGGGGGACTGGGCGAGCAGTACTTC CASSLLGSGGLGEQYF
TRBJ2-6 TRBV27 once TRBD1 TGTGCCAGCAGATCGGACAGGGGCGAACTACGGGTTGGCTCTGGGGCCAACGTCCTGACTTTC CASRSDRGELRVGSGANVLTF
TRBJ2-7 TRBV7-8 NA TRBD1 TGTGCCAGCAGCTTAAGGCAGGGGGCCTACGAGCAGTACTTC CASSLRQGAYEQYF
TRBJ2-2 TRBV5-1 NA NA TGCGCCAGCAGCTGGACCGCGCGGGACACCGGGGAGCTGTTTTTT CASSWTARDTGELFF
TRBJ2-7 TRBV6-5 NA NA TGTGCCAGCAGGAGGTCCGGCGGGGCCTACGAGCAGTACTTC CASRRSGGAYEQYF
TRBJ1-2 TRBV19 NA NA TGTGCCAGTAGTATCTATTCAACAGGGAAGAATGGCTACACCTTC CASSIYSTGKNGYTF
TRBJ1-2 TRBV7-2 NA NA TGTGCCAGCAGCTTAGTAGCTCGTGGCTACACCTTC CASSLVARGYTF
TRBJ2-1 TRBV10-3 once NA TGTGCCATCAGTGAACAGGGAGGGGGATTCGGTGAGCAGTTCTTC CAISEQGGGFGEQFF
TRBJ2-7 TRBV5-4 NA NA TGTGCCAGCAAACAAAGGGGAGGGGGCTCCTACGAGCAGTACTTC CASKQRGGGSYEQYF
TRBJ1-4 TRBV5-1 once NA TGCGCCAGCAGGGTTCAGACAGGCCCTAATGAAAAACTGTTTTTT CASRVQTGPNEKLFF
TRBJ2-1 TRBV5-1 NA TRBD2 TGCGCCAGCAGCTTGGAGACGGGAGGACGCCATGAGCAGTTCTTC CASSLETGGRHEQFF
TRBJ1-4 TRBV5-4 once NA TGTGCCAGCTCCTCATACCGGGACATAAATGAAAAACTGTTTTTT CASSSYRDINEKLFF
TRBJ1-5 TRBV3-1/TRBV3-2 NA TRBD1 TGTGCCAGCAGCCAAAGTGGACAGGGCGGCAATCAGCCCCAGCATTTT CASSQSGQGGNQPQHF
TRBJ1-1 TRBV11-2 NA NA TGTGCCAGCAGCCTCAGGGAGAACACTGAAGCTTTCTTT CASSLRENTEAFF